This T cell receptor beta chain was observed in a study of spatial heterogeneity in lung cancer. Study-level background: Samples came from 72 TRACERx patients with untreated early-stage lung cancer. Taken at a median of about two years after resection, follow-up PBMC samples underwent sequencing when available.

J lost 6 bases, V lost 5 bases, and 10 bases had no gene match. Germline loops: CDR1 SGHTA, CDR2 FQGNSA. This CDR3 comprises 18 residues. Via MiXCR, TCRdb re-called the 5' RACE reads, giving one row per CDR3 protein. The profile shows roughly 18,000 distinct CDR3 sequences, 19% of them singletons. Sample time point: blood at routine non-recurrence follow-up after resection. Unsorted whole RNA samples from tumor, nontumor lung or frozen PBMC were sequenced. This clonotype has only a few counts. The material sequenced was PBMCs, taken at follow-up. The chain has TRBV7-2 and TRBJ2-2; the match to TRBD2 covers 15 bases. This receptor was taken from a male donor with early-stage non-small cell lung cancer. CDR3 sequence reads: CASSTGLAGGRRAGELFF. The CDR3 DNA reads as TGTGCCAGCAGCACCGGACTAGCGGGGGGGCGAAGGGCCGGGGAGCTGTTTTTT.